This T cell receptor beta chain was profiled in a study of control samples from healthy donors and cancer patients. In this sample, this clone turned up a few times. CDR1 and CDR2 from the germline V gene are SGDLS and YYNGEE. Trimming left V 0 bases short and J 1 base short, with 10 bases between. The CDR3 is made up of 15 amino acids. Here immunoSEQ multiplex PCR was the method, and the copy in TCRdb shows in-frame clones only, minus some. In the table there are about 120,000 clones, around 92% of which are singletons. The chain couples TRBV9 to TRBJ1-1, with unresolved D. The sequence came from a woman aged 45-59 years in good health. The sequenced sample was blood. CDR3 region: CASSVDGTPNTEAFF. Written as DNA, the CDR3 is TGTGCCAGCAGCGTAGACGGCACTCCGAACACTGAAGCTTTCTTT.